The 23 T cell receptor beta chains in this list originate from one sample, sequenced in a study of blood T cell repertoires in COVID-19. Produced via immunoSEQ multiplex PCR; TCRdb's table is partial and in-frame only. The sample yields approximately 150,000 clones, approximately 93% seen once. The sequencing sample was made of peripheral blood. The origin of the receptors is a woman aged 60-70 years with COVID-19, enrolled during active disease.

This clone was observed a single time. CDR3 nucleotides: TGTGCCAGTAGTATTTGGGGCGAGACAGGTAATGAGCAGTTCTTC. Protein sequence: CASSIWGETGNEQFF. The chain links TRBV19 to TRBJ2-1; possibly TRBD1 for D (6 bases). V lost 3 bases and J lost 7, with 16 bases in between. This CDR3 spans 15 amino acids. Germline lookup yields CDR1 LNHDA and CDR2 SQIVND (reference sequence).

The chain recombines TRBV4-1 with TRBJ2-7; D ambiguous. Germline loops: CDR1 MGHRA, CDR2 YSYEKL. Trimming took off 0 bases at V and 2 bases at J, with 5 bases between the two ends. This CDR3 spans 13 amino acids. The CDR3 here is CASSQDTAYEQYF. CDR3 bases: TGCGCCAGCAGCCAAGACACAGCCTACGAGCAGTACTTC.

This sequence joins TRBV19 and TRBJ2-2; 7 nucleotides align to TRBD1. This CDR3 has 17 amino acids. V was clipped by 2 bases and J by 7 bases; unmatched bases: 13. Germline V lookup: CDR1 LNHDA, CDR2 SQIVND (reference sequence). CDR3 in amino acids: CASSISRGQRLSGELFF. The CDR3 region has the DNA TGTGCCAGTAGTATATCCCGGGGACAGCGCTTAAGCGGGGAGCTGTTTTTT.

The chain links TRBV7-3 to TRBJ2-5; tentative D call: TRBD2 (6 bases). The V end was cut by 2 bases, the J end by 2 bases, with 9 bases between. This CDR3 region has 14 residues. The germline V gene has CDR1 SGHTA and CDR2 FQGTGA. CDR3 in amino acids: CASSLAGRQETQYF. CDR3 coding DNA: TGTGCCAGCAGCTTAGCGGGGAGACAAGAGACCCAGTACTTC.

The chain links TRBV4-2 to TRBJ1-6; D is perhaps TRBD1 (5 bases). Per germline, CDR1 LGHNA and CDR2 YNFKEQ. This CDR3 has 17 residues. Trimming shortened V by 4 bases and J by 4 bases, and 17 bases separated the two germline ends. CDR3 amino acids: CASSLSSTDTYNSPLHF. CDR3 in DNA: TGTGCCAGCAGCCTTAGCTCAACGGACACGTATAATTCACCCCTCCACTTT.

This rearrangement joins TRBV5-1 to TRBJ1-2; 8 bases agree with TRBD1. Germline lookup yields CDR1 SGHRS and CDR2 YFSETQ. Losses at the gene ends were 4 bases for V and 3 bases for J; bases not matched to a gene: 5. The CDR3 has 14 amino acids. In nucleotides, the CDR3 is TGCGCCAGCAGCCTAGACAGGGGTGACTATGGCTACACCTTC. Residues: CASSLDRGDYGYTF.

V and J are TRBV6-6 and TRBJ1-1; tentatively, D is TRBD1 (5 bases). This CDR3 contains 14 residues. Germline CDR1 reads MNHNY; CDR2 reads SVGAGI (reference sequence). V was pared by 6 bases and J by 4 bases, with 15 bases between. CDR3 DNA sequence: TGTGCCAGCAGGCACAGGTACTTAGGCACTGAAGCTTTCTTT. This encodes CASRHRYLGTEAFF.

This chain uses TRBV19 with TRBJ1-1, with 9 bases matching TRBD1. The V and J ends lost 6 bases and 0 bases, in that order; junction bases with no gene match: 5. Germline V CDR1 and CDR2: LNHDA, SQIVND (reference sequence). The CDR3 is made up of 15 amino acids. CDR3 loop: CASRRTGAVNTEAFF. The CDR3 nucleotides are TGTGCCAGTAGAAGGACAGGGGCGGTGAACACTGAAGCTTTCTTT.

The chain recombines TRBV27 with TRBJ2-1, with TRBD2 matching 11 bases. The germline V gene has CDR1 MNHEY and CDR2 SMNVEV (reference sequence). V lost 3 bases, J lost 4 bases, and 11 bases stayed unmatched. This CDR3 comprises 18 residues. The CDR3 nucleotides read TGTGCCAGCAGTTTCTACCCGGGACTAGCGGACGTTTACAATGAGCAGTTCTTC. It codes for CASSFYPGLADVYNEQFF.

J is TRBJ2-7 and V is TRBV6-5, with a possible D match to TRBD2 (7 bases). This CDR3 comprises 15 residues. CDR1 is MNHEY and CDR2 is SVGAGI in the germline V gene. V shed 3 bases and J shed 4 bases, with 16 bases lying between them. The CDR3 bases are TGTGCCAGCAGTTATGGTCAAGGGGGAGGGTACGAGCAGTACTTC. It yields the protein CASSYGQGGGYEQYF.

This chain joins TRBV5-1 and TRBJ2-5; D perhaps matches TRBD2 (5 bases). The germline V gene has CDR1 SGHRS and CDR2 YFSETQ. Trimming left V 0 bases short and J 3 bases short, with 15 bases between. This CDR3 has 16 residues. In nucleotides, the CDR3 is TGCGCCAGCAGCTTGGATGGCGGGCTTTCGAAAGAGACCCAGTACTTC. This gives the protein CASSLDGGLSKETQYF.

V usage is TRBV5-4 and J usage is TRBJ2-7; 7 nucleotides align to TRBD1. The germline CDR1 and CDR2 sequences are SGHNT and YYREEE (reference sequence). J was trimmed by 5 bases and V by 3 bases; bases with no gene match: 5. The CDR3 loop spans 13 amino acids. The CDR3 loop reads CASSSNRGHEQYF. DNA for the CDR3: TGTGCCAGCAGCTCCAACAGGGGACACGAGCAGTACTTC.

The chain links TRBV7-9 to TRBJ2-3; 8 bases map to TRBD1. With V trimmed by 1 base and J by 1 base, 1 base remained unmatched. Germline lookup yields CDR1 SEHNR and CDR2 FQNEAQ (reference sequence). The CDR3 consists of 15 residues. The CDR3 here is CASSLGQGRTDTQYF. CDR3 in DNA: TGTGCCAGCAGCTTAGGACAGGGGCGCACAGATACGCAGTATTTT.

The chain couples TRBV15 to TRBJ1-6, with a possible D match to TRBD1 (6 bases). CDR3 size: 13 residues. In germline, CDR1 is LNHNV, CDR2 YYDKDF (reference sequence). Deletions cut 8 bases from V and 5 bases from J, with 10 bases between. Here the CDR3 DNA reads TGTGCCACCGCGGACAGTCATAATTCACCCCTCCACTTT. Protein sequence: CATADSHNSPLHF.

V gene TRBV11-3 combines with J gene TRBJ2-3, with a possible D match to TRBD2 (5 bases). Germline V CDR1 and CDR2: SGHNT, YENEEA. Trimming left V 4 bases short and J 3 bases short, with 11 bases between. The CDR3 covers 14 residues. For the CDR3, the DNA is TGTGCCAGCAGCTCCGGACTCCTAACAGATACGCAGTATTTT. This translates into CASSSGLLTDTQYF.

The genes are TRBV30 and TRBJ1-4; D unclear. The CDR3 consists of 13 residues. V was trimmed by 5 bases and J by 6 bases, leaving 13 bases between them. Looked up from germline, CDR1 is GTSNPN and CDR2 is SVGIG (reference sequence). The CDR3 here is CAWRDWADEKLFF. Written as DNA, the CDR3 is TGTGCCTGGCGCGATTGGGCAGATGAAAAACTGTTTTTT.

This rearrangement joins TRBV7-9 to TRBJ2-7; 7 bases align to TRBD2. The CDR3 runs 12 residues. V was clipped by 5 bases and J by 5 bases; unmatched bases: 3. Germline CDR1 and CDR2: SEHNR and FQNEAQ (reference sequence). CDR3 nucleotide sequence: TGTGCCAGCAGCGGGACTACTGACGAGCAGTACTTC. Its translation is CASSGTTDEQYF.

This rearrangement joins TRBV7-9 to TRBJ1-5; maybe TRBD1 (6 bases). With 8 bases removed from V and 9 bases from J, the gap between germline ends came to 14 bases. The length of the CDR3 is 12 residues. The germline gives CDR1 SEHNR, CDR2 FQNEAQ (reference sequence). The CDR3 loop reads CASQGHKGPQHF. The CDR3 coding sequence is TGTGCCAGCCAGGGGCACAAGGGGCCCCAGCATTTT.

In this sample, this clone turned up once. The V gene is TRBV7-3, the J gene TRBJ1-3; D not resolved. Germline V gives CDR1 SGHTA, CDR2 FQGTGA. The CDR3 length is 15 residues. V lost 5 bases to trimming and J lost 4 bases, with 15 bases between them. The CDR3 loop reads CASSPSGGYGNTIYF. CDR3 DNA: TGTGCCAGCAGCCCCTCTGGCGGATACGGAAACACCATATATTTT.

This clone was seen a single time. The genes are TRBV10-3 and TRBJ1-1; TRBD1 is a possible D gene (5 bases). The CDR3 sequence is 13 residues long. Trimming removed 6 bases from V and 0 bases from J, with 8 bases in between. The germline V gene encodes CDR1 ENHRY and CDR2 SYGVKD. The CDR3 coding sequence is TGTGCCATCAGAGGGGCCCTGAACACTGAAGCTTTCTTT. This codes for CAIRGALNTEAFF.

As for this clone: The same CDR3 arises from other DNA sequences in this sample as well. The V and J genes are TRBV14 and TRBJ2-7, with a possible D match to TRBD1 (5 bases). Trimming took off 3 bases at V and 3 bases at J, with 12 bases between the two ends. In germline, CDR1 is SGHDN, CDR2 FVKESK. CDR3 length: 14 amino acids. The DNA of the CDR3 is TGTGCCAGCAGCCAGCAGGGATTGGGCTACGAGCAGTACTTC. The encoded protein is CASSQQGLGYEQYF. The variable domain in full, with the rest retrieved from reference TRBV14 and TRBJ2-7, is EAGVTQFPSHSVIEKGQTVTLRCDPISGHDNLYWYRRVMGKEIKFLLHFVKESKQDESGMPNNRFLAERTGGTYSTLKVQPAELEDSGVYFCASSQQGLGYEQYFGPGTRLTVT.

The gene calls are TRBV5-1 and TRBJ1-1; D is possibly TRBD1 (5 bases). Germline CDR1 is SGHRS and CDR2 is YFSETQ. This CDR3 is 14 amino acids long. With 5 bases removed from V and 0 bases from J, the gap between germline ends came to 11 bases. The CDR3 nucleotides are TGCGCCAGCAGACAGGACACCTTGAACACTGAAGCTTTCTTT. It specifies CASRQDTLNTEAFF.

Concerning this clone itself: The same CDR3 also results from other DNA sequences found in this sample. The V call is TRBV9, the J call TRBJ1-2; D is unresolved. V lost 0 bases and J 2 bases, leaving 2 bases between the germline ends. CDR3 length equals 12 residues. Per germline, CDR1 SGDLS and CDR2 YYNGEE. The CDR3 DNA is TGTGCCAGCAGCGTAGCAAACTATGGCTACACCTTC. This translates into CASSVANYGYTF.